The clone carrying this T cell receptor (beta chain) showed up many times. This CDR3 fails to terminate in the conserved phenylalanine or tryptophan, so it likely reflects a read error. The data were taken from a study of Graves' ophthalmopathy and Graves' hyperthyroidism. The authors amplified TCR beta CDR3 regions, and they did so from RNA transcripts for repertoire sequencing. RT-PCR was first run with HTBI primers, then multiplex PCR in a second round. TCRdb analysed the multiplex PCR reads with MiXCR anew, one entry per CDR3 protein. The profile shows a few hundred thousand distinct CDR3 sequences, about 15% of them singletons. V lost 3 bases and J lost 2, with 11 bases in between. Germline V lookup: CDR1 SGHVS, CDR2 FQNEAQ. The CDR3 loop spans 14 amino acids. Additional autoimmune diseases, uncontrolled infections, pregnancy or lactation disqualified patients.

Sequencing input: peripheral blood. The V gene is TRBV7-8, the J gene TRBJ2-7; tentatively, D is TRBD1 (6 bases). The clonotype was recovered from an adult woman with stable Graves' hyperthyroidism. In DNA, the CDR3 is TGTGCCAGCAGCTTCAGGGACATCACCTACGAGCAGTACCTC. Encoded protein: CASSFRDITYEQYL.